This T cell receptor (beta chain) was obtained from a study of prognosis after radiotherapy for stage I lung cancer. Across the study: The patients, all with stage I non-small cell lung cancer, were enrolled between April 2018 and 2019. The patient group consisted of 13 men and roughly 6 women whose ages spanned roughly 50 to 95, median roughly 70 years.

This CDR3 region has 15 residues. Germline CDR1 and CDR2: SGHRS and YFSETQ. Trimming left V 4 bases short and J 5 bases short, with 18 bases between. The study's findings and limits: Lower post-radiation Shannon entropy was seen in patients who went on to develop distant metastases.

Genomic DNA served as the source from which two-round multiplex PCR generated TCR beta CDR3 amplicons. For every TRBV and TRBJ gene, a specific primer was used in first-round PCR. TCRdb reprocessed the multiplex PCR reads with MiXCR, giving one entry per CDR3 protein. The sample records about 51,000 distinct CDR3 sequences, less than 45% being singletons. This clonotype was seen ten or more times. Its antigen remains unknown. The sample consisted of PBMCs, taken before or after stereotactic body radiation therapy (not recorded which). The source of this sequence is a donor aged 50 or older with non-small cell lung cancer. The rearrangement uses TRBV5-1 and TRBJ2-5; D uncertain. The chain's CDR3 is CASSPSSGPSETQYF. CDR3 DNA sequence: TGCGCCAGCAGCCCGAGCAGTGGTCCCTCGGAGACCCAGTACTTC.